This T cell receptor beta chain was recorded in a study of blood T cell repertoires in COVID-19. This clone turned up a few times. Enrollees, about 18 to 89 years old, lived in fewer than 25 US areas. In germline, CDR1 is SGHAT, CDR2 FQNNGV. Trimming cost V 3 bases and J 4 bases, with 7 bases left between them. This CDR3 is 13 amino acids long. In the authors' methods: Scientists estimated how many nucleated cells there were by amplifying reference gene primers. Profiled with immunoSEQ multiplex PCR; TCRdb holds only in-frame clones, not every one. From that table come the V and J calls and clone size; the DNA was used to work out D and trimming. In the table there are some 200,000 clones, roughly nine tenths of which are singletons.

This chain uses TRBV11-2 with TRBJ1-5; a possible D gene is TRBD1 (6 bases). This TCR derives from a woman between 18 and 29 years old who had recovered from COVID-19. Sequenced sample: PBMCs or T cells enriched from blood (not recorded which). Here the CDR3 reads CASSFGQNQPQHF. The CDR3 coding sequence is TGTGCCAGCAGCTTCGGACAGAATCAGCCCCAGCATTTT.